Below, 3 T cell receptor beta chains from the same sample are listed, as sequenced in a study of PD-1 blockade in classical Hodgkin lymphoma. Brentuximab vedotin exposure varied among the patients, all of whom had relapsed after autologous stem cell transplantation. The assay was immunoSEQ multiplex PCR, and TCRdb's table has in-frame clones only and misses some. The table lists tens of thousands of clones, approximately 86% of them singletons. The sample here was peripheral blood mononuclear cells (PBMCs), taken before the second cycle of nivolumab. These TCRs come from a human donor with classical Hodgkin lymphoma.

The CDR3 DNA reads as TGTGCCACCAGGGGAGACACAGATACGCAGTATTTT. Residues: CATRGDTDTQYF. The chain combines TRBV19 with TRBJ2-3; maybe TRBD1 (6 bases). The V gene lost 10 bases and the J gene lost 2 bases, with 10 bases spanning the gap. This CDR3 comprises 12 residues. Germline V gives CDR1 LNHDA, CDR2 SQIVND (reference sequence).

The genes are TRBV11-2 and TRBJ2-5, with 8 bases that match TRBD2. The CDR3 has 15 residues. V shed 5 bases and J 5 bases; nucleotides not matched to a gene: 10. Germline CDR1 SGHAT, CDR2 FQNNGV. The CDR3 protein is CASSREAGAWETQYF. The DNA for the CDR3 is TGTGCCAGCAGCCGAGAAGCGGGAGCATGGGAGACCCAGTACTTC.

This chain uses TRBV28 with TRBJ1-2, with 12 bases aligning to TRBD1. There are 13 residues in the CDR3. CDR1 and CDR2 (germline): MDHEN, SYDVKM. The CDR3 is CVVEGQGAEGYTF. CDR3 bases: TGTGTAGTAGAGGGACAGGGGGCCGAAGGCTACACCTTC.